The sample holds a few counts of the clone carrying this T cell receptor beta chain. Antigen unknown. The data were taken from a study of post-analysis software for immune sequencing data. Looking at the study overall: Recorded disease courses covered relapsing-remitting, secondary progressive and progressive-relapsing multiple sclerosis. Some patients had no subtype annotation. Study results and limitations: Multiple sclerosis patients had significantly lower normalized Chao1 diversity than controls. Compared with controls, patients had more of roughly five TRBV segments, including TRBV5-6, TRBV5-1 and TRBV20-1.

Included in the TCR beta cDNA libraries were unique molecular identifiers. Between roughly 0.9 and 11 million T cells gave rise to some 520,000 cDNA molecules. From the PCR reads, TCRdb called clonotypes with MiXCR, one entry per CDR3 protein. In the table there are about 430,000 distinct CDR3 sequences, about 39% of which are singletons. The CDR3 runs to 15 residues. Germline CDR1 is DFQATT and CDR2 is SNEGSKA (reference sequence). The source of this sequence is a girl under 10 years old with multiple sclerosis. V gene TRBV20-1 combines with J gene TRBJ2-5; TRBD1 aligns across 8 bases. The tail of the sequence fits TRBJ2-7 better, so the J call may be wrong. Sequencing used blood. CDR3 region: CSASRSRGRPREQYF. Written as DNA, the CDR3 is TGCAGTGCTAGTAGATCCAGGGGGCGCCCCCGCGAGCAGTACTTC.